The 20 T cell receptor beta chains given below trace back to one sample, sequenced in a study of blood T cells in healthy people across ages. A second PCR of 7 to 11 cycles used a sample-barcoded 5' primer and a J-beta primer mix. MiXCR, run by TCRdb on the 5' RACE reads, gives a single entry per CDR3 protein. The sample lists some 760,000 distinct CDR3 sequences; just under 25% were seen once. The sample was also linked to a second study, of T cells of mothers and their children.

The source material was blood. Receptor source: a boy aged 5-17 years in good health.

This clonotype appeared a few times. The chain has TRBV3-1 and TRBJ2-7; D unresolved. Germline V CDR1 and CDR2: LGHDT, YNNKEL (reference sequence). CDR3 length: 15 residues. Trimming removed 4 bases from V and 4 bases from J, with 17 bases in between. The CDR3 loop reads CASSPVPEVLYEQYF. The CDR3 DNA reads TGTGCCAGCAGCCCCGTCCCAGAGGTCCTTTACGAGCAGTACTTC.

This clonotype was counted only a few times. This chain links TRBV10-2 with TRBJ2-5, with 15 bases identical to TRBD2. The V gene's germline CDR1 is WSHSY and CDR2 SAAADI. With V trimmed by 5 bases and J by 3 bases, 4 bases remained unmatched. The CDR3 runs to 16 residues. This CDR3 reads CASSLGLAGGKETQYF. The DNA for the CDR3 is TGCGCCAGCAGTCTAGGACTAGCGGGAGGGAAAGAGACCCAGTACTTC.

The V gene is TRBV7-6, the J gene TRBJ2-5, with D hard to call. Trimming pared 4 bases from V and 5 bases from J, leaving 17 bases between. The germline V gene has CDR1 SGHVS and CDR2 FNYEAQ. CDR3 length equals 15 residues. The CDR3, as DNA: TGTGCCAGCAGCTCAGAGGATTACCGGACGGAGACCCAGTACTTC. Amino acid sequence: CASSSEDYRTETQYF.

The chain is built from TRBV12-5 and TRBJ2-5; D is perhaps TRBD1 or TRBD2 (5 bases each). The CDR3 contains 11 residues. Germline assignment: CDR1 LGHNT and CDR2 FRNRAP. V was cut by 5 bases and J by 11 bases, with 12 bases left in between. CDR3 DNA sequence: TGTGCTAGTGGTCCAGGGTGGGAGCAGTACTTC. This encodes CASGPGWEQYF.

This clonotype occurred many times. This chain uses TRBV7-3 with TRBJ2-5; D not resolved. The germline V gene has CDR1 SGHTA and CDR2 FQGTGA. Trimming removed 3 bases from V and 4 bases from J, with 9 bases in between. This CDR3 spans 13 amino acids. The CDR3 DNA reads as TGTGCCAGCAGCTTGCGCATGGGAGAGACCCAGTACTTC. This gives the protein CASSLRMGETQYF.

The chain employs TRBV9 and TRBJ2-1; D is undetermined. Germline assignment: CDR1 SGDLS and CDR2 YYNGEE. Trimming left V 4 bases short and J 8 bases short, with 10 bases between. The CDR3 has 12 amino acids. The CDR3 sequence: CASSSRRDEQFF. The CDR3 DNA is TGTGCCAGCAGCTCCCGTCGGGATGAGCAGTTCTTC.

The rearrangement links TRBV6-5 to TRBJ1-2, with no clear D. V was trimmed by 0 bases and J by 4 bases, leaving 12 bases between them. This CDR3 spans 15 amino acids. CDR1 is MNHEY and CDR2 is SVGAGI in the germline V gene. The CDR3 sequence is CASSYSAAGFYGYTF. The CDR3 coding sequence is TGTGCCAGCAGTTACTCGGCGGCGGGGTTCTATGGCTACACCTTC.

The chain has TRBV9 and TRBJ2-7, with no clear D. Trimming cost V 0 bases and J 5 bases, with 9 bases left between them. CDR3 length: 13 residues. Germline V CDR1 and CDR2: SGDLS, YYNGEE. The CDR3 coding sequence is TGTGCCAGCAGCGTAGGGCCCCCGGACGAGCAGTACTTC. This sequence encodes CASSVGPPDEQYF. Using reference TRBV9 and TRBJ2-7 for the parts outside the CDR3, the full variable domain is DSGVTQTPKHLITATGQRVTLRCSPRSGDLSVYWYQQSLDQGLQFLIQYYNGEERAKGNILERFSAQQFPDLHSELNLSSLELGDSALYFCASSVGPPDEQYFGPGTRLTVT.

The chain combines TRBV3-1 with TRBJ2-1, with 7 positions matching TRBD1. Trimming removed 5 bases from V and 6 bases from J; junction bases left unmatched: 10. This CDR3 has 15 residues. CDR1 is LGHDT and CDR2 is YNNKEL in the germline V gene (reference sequence). CDR3 DNA sequence: TGTGCCAGCAGCAACCGGGACAGAGAGATCAATGAGCAGTTCTTC. Translating gives CASSNRDREINEQFF.

This clonotype was seen a handful of times. This chain connects TRBV18 to TRBJ2-5; 8 bases align to TRBD1. This CDR3 comprises 14 residues. Per the germline V gene, CDR1 is KGHSH and CDR2 is LQKENI. V was pared by 0 bases and J by 4 bases, with 1 base of the junction left unmatched. The CDR3 DNA sequence: TGTGCCAGCTCACCACCCAGGGGGCTAGAGACCCAGTACTTC. Residues: CASSPPRGLETQYF.

This clonotype appeared a few times. The genes are TRBV29-1 and TRBJ1-2; 7 bases are a match to TRBD1. V shed 3 bases and J 3 bases; nucleotides not matched to a gene: 10. The CDR3 extends over 15 amino acids. CDR1 is SQVTM and CDR2 is ANQGSEA in the germline V gene. In DNA form, the CDR3 reads TGCAGCGTTGAGAGGGGGCTCGCGGTGGACTATGGCTACACCTTC. Protein sequence: CSVERGLAVDYGYTF.

The rearrangement links TRBV27 to TRBJ2-5; TRBD2 matches 14 bases. Germline CDR1 MNHEY, CDR2 SMNVEV (reference sequence). Trimming took 4 bases from V and 1 from J; bases not matched to a gene: 5. The length of the CDR3 is 17 residues. CDR3 residues: CASSWEGTSGGQETQYF. The CDR3 region has the DNA TGTGCCAGCAGTTGGGAGGGGACTAGCGGGGGCCAAGAGACCCAGTACTTC.

The chain is built from TRBV3-1 and TRBJ2-5; D is perhaps TRBD1 (6 bases). The DNA end is a closer match to TRBJ2-7, so the J assignment may be wrong. Germline CDR1 and CDR2: LGHDT and YNNKEL (reference sequence). The CDR3 is made up of 15 amino acids. The CDR3 nucleotides read TGTGCCAGCAGCCAGACACTTGGGACACACTACGAGCAGTACTTC. This sequence encodes CASSQTLGTHYEQYF.

V is TRBV6-5 and J is TRBJ1-5; D is unresolved. Trimming pared 6 bases from V and 3 bases from J, leaving 9 bases between. The CDR3 is 13 amino acids. The germline V gene has CDR1 MNHEY and CDR2 SVGAGI. DNA for the CDR3: TGTGCCAGCAGCGACCGGCTCAATCAGCCCCAGCATTTT. Encoded protein: CASSDRLNQPQHF.

The rearrangement joins TRBV5-4 to TRBJ2-7; a weak D match, TRBD2 (6 bases). V was clipped by 0 bases and J by 5 bases, with 12 bases between them. Per germline, CDR1 SGHNT and CDR2 YYREEE (reference sequence). This CDR3 is built from 14 residues. CDR3 DNA: TGTGCCAGCAGCTTGGGCGGGGCCGCCAACGAGCAGTACTTC. Encoded protein: CASSLGGAANEQYF.

This clonotype was counted a few times. The rearrangement joins TRBV5-4 to TRBJ2-3, with TRBD2 matching 7 bases. The length of the CDR3 is 14 residues. The V gene end was trimmed by 2 bases and the J gene end by 5 bases; junction bases not matched to a gene: 5. Germline values: CDR1 SGHNT, CDR2 YYREEE (reference sequence). CDR3 sequence (DNA): TGTGCCAGCAGCTTCGCGGCGGGAGTAGATACGCAGTATTTT. It translates to CASSFAAGVDTQYF.

For this clonotype: Given the absence of the conserved phenylalanine or tryptophan at the CDR3 end, a read error is likely. This chain uses TRBV5-1 with TRBJ2-7; D ambiguous. The V and J ends lost 0 bases and 3 bases respectively, with 13 bases between them. The CDR3 is made up of 15 amino acids. Germline V gene lookup returns CDR1 SGHRS and CDR2 YFSETQ. The CDR3 coding sequence is TGCGCCAGCAGCTTGGCGAGCGACCAGTTCTACGAGCAGTACTCC. Translating it yields CASSLASDQFYEQYS.

The chain employs TRBV7-2 and TRBJ2-5, with 8 positions matching TRBD2. The last part of the DNA fits TRBJ2-1 better; the J call may be wrong. The CDR3 is 19 amino acids. Germline lookup yields CDR1 SGHTA and CDR2 FQGNSA. The CDR3 coding sequence is TGTGCCAGCAGCTTAGAGGGTAGCGGGATATTAACTGTGGGCAATGAGCAGTTCTTC. It codes for CASSLEGSGILTVGNEQFF.

The chain has TRBV7-3 and TRBJ1-2, with 8 bases identical to TRBD1. J lost 1 base, V lost 5 bases, and 9 bases had no gene match. This CDR3 has 16 amino acids. The germline V gene has CDR1 SGHTA and CDR2 FQGTGA. The CDR3 DNA is TGTGCCAGCAGCCCCATGGGACAGGCTCTTAACTATGGCTACACCTTC. Translating it yields CASSPMGQALNYGYTF.

This clonotype was seen a few times. The CDR3 sequence is CASSYGLVNEQFF. Written as DNA, the CDR3 is TGTGCCAGCAGTTACGGCCTAGTGAATGAGCAGTTCTTC. The chain is built from TRBV6-2 or TRBV6-3 and TRBJ2-1; D unresolved. Germline V lookup: CDR1 MNHEY, CDR2 SVGEGT. CDR3 size: 13 residues. Trimming removed 2 bases at V and 7 bases at J, with 9 bases between.